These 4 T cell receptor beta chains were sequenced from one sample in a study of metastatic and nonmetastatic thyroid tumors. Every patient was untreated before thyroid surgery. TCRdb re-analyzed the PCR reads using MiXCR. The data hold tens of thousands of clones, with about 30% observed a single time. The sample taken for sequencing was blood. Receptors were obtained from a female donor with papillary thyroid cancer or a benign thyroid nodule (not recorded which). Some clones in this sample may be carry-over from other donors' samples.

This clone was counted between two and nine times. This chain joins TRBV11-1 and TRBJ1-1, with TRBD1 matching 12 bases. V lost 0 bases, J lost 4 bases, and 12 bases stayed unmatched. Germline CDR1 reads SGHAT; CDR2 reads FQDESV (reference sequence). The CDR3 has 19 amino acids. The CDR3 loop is CASSLAPWDRGRRGTEAFF. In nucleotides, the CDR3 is TGTGCCAGCAGCTTAGCCCCTTGGGACAGGGGGCGCAGGGGCACTGAAGCTTTCTTT. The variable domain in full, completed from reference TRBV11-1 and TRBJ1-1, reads EAEVAQSPRYKITEKSQAVAFWCDPISGHATLYWYRQILGQGPELLVQFQDESVVDDSQLPKDRFSAERLKGVDSTLKIQPAELGDSAMYLCASSLAPWDRGRRGTEAFFGQGTRLTVV.

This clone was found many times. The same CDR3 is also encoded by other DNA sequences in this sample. The CDR3 nucleotides read TGCGCCAGCAGGGATCGGACAGGGAGATATTCACCATCTAGCACAGATACGCAGTATTTT. It codes for CASRDRTGRYSPSSTDTQYF. The chain employs TRBV5-1 and TRBJ2-3; 8 positions agree with TRBD1. From germline, CDR1 is SGHRS and CDR2 YFSETQ. This CDR3 comprises 20 residues. J lost 0 bases, V lost 5 bases, and 20 bases had no gene match.

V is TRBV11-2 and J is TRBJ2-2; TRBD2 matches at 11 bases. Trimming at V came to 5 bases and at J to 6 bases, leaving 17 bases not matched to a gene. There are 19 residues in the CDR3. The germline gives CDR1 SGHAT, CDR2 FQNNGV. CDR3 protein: CASSPRTGILAGVAGELFF. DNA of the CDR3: TGTGCCAGCAGCCCCCGGACAGGGATACTAGCGGGAGTTGCCGGGGAGCTGTTTTTT.

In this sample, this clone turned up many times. CDR3 DNA sequence: TGTGCCAGCAGACTCGACTTCGTGCAAGGCTACACCTTC. Its translation is CASRLDFVQGYTF. V and J are TRBV2 and TRBJ1-2; D remains ambiguous. This CDR3 contains 13 residues. V was shortened by 6 bases and J by 8 bases, with 16 bases between the two germline ends. Germline loops: CDR1 SNHLY, CDR2 FYNNEI.